This TCR beta chain was captured by sequencing in a study of blood T cell repertoires in COVID-19. Study information: T cells, B-cell-depleted T cells, or PBMCs supplied cDNA or gDNA.

Produced via immunoSEQ multiplex PCR; TCRdb's table is partial and in-frame only. The sample has roughly 120,000 clones; 85% are singletons. The germline V gene has CDR1 SEHNR and CDR2 FQNEAQ (reference sequence). The CDR3 is made up of 13 amino acids. Trimming took off 2 bases at V and 7 bases at J, with 9 bases between the two ends. This TCR was sampled from a human donor in a cohort sampled during active COVID-19. V is TRBV7-9 and J is TRBJ1-3, with a tentative D call TRBD1 (6 bases). Sequencing was carried out using peripheral blood. The CDR3 coding sequence is TGTGCCAGCAGCTTATGGGGGCCGAACACCATATATTTT. It codes for CASSLWGPNTIYF.